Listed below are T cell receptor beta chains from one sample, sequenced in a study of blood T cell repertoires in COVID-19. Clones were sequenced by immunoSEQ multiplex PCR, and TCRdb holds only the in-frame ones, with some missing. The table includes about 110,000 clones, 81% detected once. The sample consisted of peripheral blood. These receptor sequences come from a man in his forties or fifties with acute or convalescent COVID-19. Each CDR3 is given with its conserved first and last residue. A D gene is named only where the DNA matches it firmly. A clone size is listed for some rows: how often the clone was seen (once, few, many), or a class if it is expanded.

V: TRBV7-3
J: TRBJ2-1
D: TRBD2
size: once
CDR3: CASSLTGGVSYNEQFF
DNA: TGTGCCAGCAGCTTAACTGGGGGGGTCTCCTACAATGAGCAGTTCTTC

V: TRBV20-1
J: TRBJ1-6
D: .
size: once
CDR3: CSASYTGSSYNSPLHF
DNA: TGCAGTGCTAGTTACACAGGGAGCTCCTATAATTCACCCCTCCACTTT

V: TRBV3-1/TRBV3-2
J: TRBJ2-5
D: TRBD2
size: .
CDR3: CASSQIAGDQETQYF
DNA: TGTGCCAGCAGCCAGATAGCGGGGGACCAAGAGACCCAGTACTTC

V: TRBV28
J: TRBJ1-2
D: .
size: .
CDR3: CASIALTGVYGYTF
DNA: TGTGCCAGCATTGCCCTCACCGGGGTCTATGGCTACACCTTC

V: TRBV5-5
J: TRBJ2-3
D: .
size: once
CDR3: CASSKQWTDTQYF
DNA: TGTGCCAGCAGCAAGCAATGGACAGATACGCAGTATTTT

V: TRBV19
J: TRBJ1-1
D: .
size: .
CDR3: CASRERPGNTEAFF
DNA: TGTGCCAGTAGGGAAAGACCGGGAAACACTGAAGCTTTCTTT

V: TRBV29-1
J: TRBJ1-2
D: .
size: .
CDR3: CSVEGFGGDGYTF
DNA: TGCAGCGTTGAAGGGTTCGGGGGAGATGGCTACACCTTC

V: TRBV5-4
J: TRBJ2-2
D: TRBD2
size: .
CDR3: CASSLTSGGLELFF
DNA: TGTGCCAGCAGCTTGACTAGCGGGGGACTGGAGCTGTTTTTT

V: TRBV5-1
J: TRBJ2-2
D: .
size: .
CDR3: CASRILDSSTGELFF
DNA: TGCGCCAGCAGGATACTAGATTCATCCACCGGGGAGCTGTTTTTT

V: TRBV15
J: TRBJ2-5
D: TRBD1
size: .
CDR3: CATSIQGFWETQYF
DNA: TGTGCCACCAGCATACAGGGGTTCTGGGAGACCCAGTACTTC

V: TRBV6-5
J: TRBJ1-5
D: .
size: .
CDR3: CASSYEANQPQHF
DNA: TGTGCCAGCAGTTACGAAGCAAATCAGCCCCAGCATTTT

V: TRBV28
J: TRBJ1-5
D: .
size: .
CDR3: CASRGQGMGNQPQHF
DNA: TGTGCCAGCAGGGGTCAGGGGATGGGCAATCAGCCCCAGCATTTT

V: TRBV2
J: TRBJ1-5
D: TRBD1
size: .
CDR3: CASSEGNDRVNQPQHF
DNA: TGTGCCAGCAGTGAAGGGAACGACAGGGTTAATCAGCCCCAGCATTTT

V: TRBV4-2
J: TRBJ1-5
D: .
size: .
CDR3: CASSQEAGSNQPQHF
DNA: TGTGCCAGCAGCCAAGAGGCAGGGAGCAATCAGCCCCAGCATTTT

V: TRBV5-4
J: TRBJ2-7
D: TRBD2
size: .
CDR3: CASSDTIWGGAYEQYF
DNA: TGTGCCAGCAGCGATACAATTTGGGGGGGGGCCTACGAGCAGTACTTC

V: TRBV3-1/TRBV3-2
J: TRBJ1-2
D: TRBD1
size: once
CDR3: CASSQTGARGYTF
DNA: TGTGCCAGCAGCCAAACAGGGGCCCGGGGCTACACCTTC

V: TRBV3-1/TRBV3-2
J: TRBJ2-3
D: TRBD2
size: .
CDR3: CASSQPTFGGNLHETDTQYF
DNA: TGTGCCAGCAGCCAACCTACGTTCGGGGGGAATCTTCACGAAACAGATACGCAGTATTTT

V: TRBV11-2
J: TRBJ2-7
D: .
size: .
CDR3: CASSQVDEQYF
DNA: TGTGCCAGCAGCCAGGTGGACGAGCAGTACTTC

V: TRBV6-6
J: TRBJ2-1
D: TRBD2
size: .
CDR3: CASSLTSGPLSYNEQFF
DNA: TGTGCCAGCAGTCTGACTAGCGGGCCCCTCTCCTACAATGAGCAGTTCTTC

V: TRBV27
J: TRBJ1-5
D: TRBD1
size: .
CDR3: CASSLGTGQPQHF
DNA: TGTGCCAGCAGTTTGGGGACAGGACAGCCCCAGCATTTT

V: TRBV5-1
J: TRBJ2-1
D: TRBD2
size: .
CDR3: CASRLAGGNNEQFF
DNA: TGCGCCAGCAGGCTAGCGGGGGGCAACAATGAGCAGTTCTTC

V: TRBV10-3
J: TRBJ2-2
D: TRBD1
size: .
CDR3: CAISDPTGPNTGELFF
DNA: TGTGCCATCAGTGATCCGACAGGGCCGAACACCGGGGAGCTGTTTTTT

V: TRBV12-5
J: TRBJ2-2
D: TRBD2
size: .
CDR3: CASGFPIRGGRTGELFF
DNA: TGTGCTAGTGGTTTCCCAATCCGGGGGGGCCGCACCGGGGAGCTGTTTTTT

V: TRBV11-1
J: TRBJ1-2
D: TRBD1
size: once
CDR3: CASSRKSGTGGNGYTF
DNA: TGTGCCAGCAGCCGTAAATCCGGGACAGGGGGGAATGGCTACACCTTC

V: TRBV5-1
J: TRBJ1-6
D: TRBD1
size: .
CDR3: CASSLEQGNNSPLHF
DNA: TGCGCCAGCAGCTTGGAACAGGGGAATAATTCACCCCTCCACTTT

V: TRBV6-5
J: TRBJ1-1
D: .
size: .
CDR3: CASGRIGRATEAFF
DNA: TGTGCCAGCGGACGAATCGGCAGGGCCACTGAAGCTTTCTTT

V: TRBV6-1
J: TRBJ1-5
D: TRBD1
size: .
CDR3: CASSGDRGLWNQPQHF
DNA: TGTGCCAGCAGTGGGGACAGGGGATTATGGAATCAGCCCCAGCATTTT

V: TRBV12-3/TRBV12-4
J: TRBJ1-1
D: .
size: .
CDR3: CASSLGANTEAFF
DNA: TGTGCCAGCAGTTTAGGGGCGAACACTGAAGCTTTCTTT

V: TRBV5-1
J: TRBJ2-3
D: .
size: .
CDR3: CASSLAQRVDTQYF
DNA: TGCGCCAGCAGCTTGGCCCAGCGGGTGGATACGCAGTATTTT

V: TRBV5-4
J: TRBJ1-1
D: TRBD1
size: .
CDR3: CASSFRQGAHTEAFF
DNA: TGTGCCAGCAGCTTCAGACAGGGGGCGCACACTGAAGCTTTCTTT

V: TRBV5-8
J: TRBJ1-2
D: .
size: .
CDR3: CASSLVREGGYTF
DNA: TGTGCCAGCAGCTTGGTCAGGGAAGGCGGCTACACCTTC

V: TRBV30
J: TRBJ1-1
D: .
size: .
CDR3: CAGAGGVLGVDTEAFF
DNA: TGTGCCGGGGCCGGGGGGGTGTTGGGGGTGGACACTGAAGCTTTCTTT

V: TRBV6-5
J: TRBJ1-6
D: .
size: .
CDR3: CASSYGVRVNSPLHF
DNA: TGTGCCAGCAGTTACGGAGTCAGGGTGAATTCACCCCTCCACTTT

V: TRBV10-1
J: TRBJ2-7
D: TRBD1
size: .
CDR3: CASSRGQSYEQYF
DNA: TGCGCCAGCAGTAGGGGACAGTCCTACGAGCAGTACTTC

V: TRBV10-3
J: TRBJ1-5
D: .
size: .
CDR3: CAISEGGGGQPQHF
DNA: TGTGCCATCAGTGAGGGAGGGGGGGGTCAGCCCCAGCATTTT

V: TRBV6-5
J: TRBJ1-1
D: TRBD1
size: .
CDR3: CASSLRGQGGEAFF
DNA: TGTGCCAGCAGCCTCAGGGGACAGGGGGGTGAAGCTTTCTTT

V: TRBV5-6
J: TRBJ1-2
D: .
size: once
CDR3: CASSSVSYGYTF
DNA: TGTGCCAGCAGCTCCGTCAGTTATGGCTACACCTTC